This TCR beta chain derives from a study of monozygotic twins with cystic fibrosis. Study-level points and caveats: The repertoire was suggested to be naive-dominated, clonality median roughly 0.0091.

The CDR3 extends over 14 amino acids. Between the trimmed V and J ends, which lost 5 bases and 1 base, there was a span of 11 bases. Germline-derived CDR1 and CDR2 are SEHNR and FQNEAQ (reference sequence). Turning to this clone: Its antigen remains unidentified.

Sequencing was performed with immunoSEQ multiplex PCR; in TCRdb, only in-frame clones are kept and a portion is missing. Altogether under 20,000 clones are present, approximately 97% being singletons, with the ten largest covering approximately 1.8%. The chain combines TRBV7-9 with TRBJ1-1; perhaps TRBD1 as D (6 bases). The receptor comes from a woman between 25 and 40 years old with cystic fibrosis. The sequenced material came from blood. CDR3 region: CASSQVQGNTEAFF. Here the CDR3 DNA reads TGTGCCAGCAGCCAAGTACAGGGGAACACTGAAGCTTTCTTT.